Below, 32 T cell receptor beta chains from the same sample are listed, as sequenced in a study. TCRdb re-derived calls from the 5' RACE reads in MiXCR, one entry per CDR3 protein. The data hold 35,000 to 50,000 distinct CDR3 sequences, with about 30% observed a single time. The sample consisted of tumor-infiltrating memory CD4+ T cells sorted from the breast tumor. Subset reported: memory CD4+ T cells, CD4+CD45RO+CD25-. These receptor sequences come from a female donor with breast cancer.

This clonotype was recorded a few times. The chain joins TRBV5-1 to TRBJ2-3; no definite D call. CDR1 and CDR2 from the germline V gene are SGHRS and YFSETQ. V was trimmed by 4 bases and J by 2 bases, leaving 11 bases between them. This CDR3 is built from 14 residues. The CDR3, as DNA: TGCGCCAGCAGCCTGCAGCCAGACACAGATACGCAGTATTTT. It encodes CASSLQPDTDTQYF.

At least ten counts were recorded for this clonotype. The rearrangement joins TRBV29-1 to TRBJ1-1; D is perhaps TRBD1 (5 bases). CDR1 SQVTM and CDR2 ANQGSEA come from the germline V gene. The V end lost 8 bases, the J end lost 8 bases, and 15 bases lay between the germline ends. The CDR3 has 11 amino acids. CDR3 residues: CSSDRGSEAFF. CDR3 DNA sequence: TGCAGCTCGGATCGGGGGTCGGAAGCTTTCTTT.

The table lists this clonotype with a few counts. This chain uses TRBV15 with TRBJ2-7, with D hard to call. CDR3 size: 15 residues. CDR1 is LNHNV, CDR2 YYDKDF, per germline (reference sequence). The ends were cut back, 3 bases at V and 3 bases at J, with 15 bases in the middle. The CDR3 loop reads CATSRIKGLVYEQYF. The CDR3 DNA reads TGTGCCACCAGCAGGATTAAAGGATTGGTCTACGAGCAGTACTTC.

This chain joins TRBV9 and TRBJ1-4, with D unresolved. This CDR3 spans 17 amino acids. Germline CDR1 reads SGDLS; CDR2 reads YYNGEE. Trimming took off 0 bases at V and 3 bases at J, with 15 bases between the two ends. CDR3 amino acids: CASSVDRETLPNEKLFF. CDR3 coding DNA: TGTGCCAGCAGCGTAGATCGGGAGACACTACCTAATGAAAAACTGTTTTTT.

This clonotype was seen more than once but under ten times. The chain uses TRBV9 and TRBJ1-6; 8 nucleotides line up with TRBD1. The CDR3 covers 15 residues. The J segment lost 8 bases and the V segment lost 3 bases, leaving 7 bases of the junction unmatched. Germline loops: CDR1 SGDLS, CDR2 YYNGEE. DNA of the CDR3: TGTGCCAGCAGCGCGAGGGGACAGGCGGATTCACCCCTCCACTTT. As protein: CASSARGQADSPLHF. Full variable domain (missing parts from reference TRBV9 and TRBJ1-6): DSGVTQTPKHLITATGQRVTLRCSPRSGDLSVYWYQQSLDQGLQFLIQYYNGEERAKGNILERFSAQQFPDLHSELNLSSLELGDSALYFCASSARGQADSPLHFGNGTRLTVT.

CDR3 in DNA: TGTGCCAGCAGCGCGACCCGACTAGCGGGAGGCGATGAGCAGTTCTTC. Encoded protein: CASSATRLAGGDEQFF. The chain has TRBV12-3 or TRBV12-4 and TRBJ2-1; 13 nucleotides match TRBD2. Trimming at V came to 6 bases and at J to 8 bases, leaving 10 bases not matched to a gene. The CDR3 has 16 amino acids.

The rearrangement links TRBV2 to TRBJ2-1, with 11 bases that match TRBD2. The CDR3 is 17 amino acids. Unmatched junction bases numbered 12, after V lost 6 bases and J lost 5 bases. Germline V lookup: CDR1 SNHLY, CDR2 FYNNEI. CDR3 DNA: TGTGCCAGCAGGCAATTAACTAGGGGACTAGCGGACAATGAGCAGTTCTTC. This sequence encodes CASRQLTRGLADNEQFF.

For this clonotype: It may be a read error: a sequence one base away is much more abundant. V and J are TRBV6-2 or TRBV6-3 and TRBJ2-2; D is perhaps TRBD2 (5 bases). Germline values: CDR1 MNHEY, CDR2 SVGEGT. The CDR3 extends over 14 amino acids. The CDR3 DNA reads as TGTGCCAGCAGTTACACACCGGGTACCGGGGAGCTGTCTTTT. It codes for CASSYTPGTGELSF.

The V and J genes are TRBV2 and TRBJ1-2; D is ambiguous. Germline values: CDR1 SNHLY, CDR2 FYNNEI. The CDR3 runs 14 residues. The V and J ends lost 5 bases and 0 bases respectively, with 10 bases between them. The CDR3 protein is CASSQTDTNYGYTF. DNA for the CDR3: TGTGCCAGCAGTCAGACGGATACTAACTATGGCTACACCTTC.

The V and J genes are TRBV6-6 and TRBJ1-2, with D perhaps TRBD1 (6 bases). Germline CDR1 reads MNHNY; CDR2 reads SVGAGI (reference sequence). With 5 bases removed from V and 4 bases from J, the gap between germline ends came to 14 bases. This CDR3 comprises 14 residues. CDR3 in amino acids: CASSPRTETYGYTF. CDR3 bases: TGTGCCAGCAGTCCCCGGACAGAAACCTATGGCTACACCTTC.

This clonotype was seen many times. The chain uses TRBV7-2 and TRBJ1-5; maybe TRBD1 (6 bases). The length of the CDR3 is 14 residues. V was clipped by 1 base and J by 6 bases, with 10 bases between them. Germline loops: CDR1 SGHTA, CDR2 FQGNSA. CDR3 protein: CASSLGGGFQPQHF. CDR3 nucleotides: TGTGCCAGCAGCTTAGGAGGGGGGTTTCAGCCCCAGCATTTT.

The chain has TRBV20-1 and TRBJ2-3, with D tentatively TRBD2 (5 bases). Trimming removed 5 bases at V and 3 bases at J, with 15 bases between. Per the germline V gene, CDR1 is DFQATT and CDR2 is SNEGSKA (reference sequence). The CDR3 runs 14 residues. The CDR3 DNA reads TGCAGTGCTGTTGGACTTAAGAGGACAGATACGCAGTATTTT. Its protein is CSAVGLKRTDTQYF.

The chain carries TRBV5-1 and TRBJ2-5, with D perhaps TRBD1 (6 bases). The CDR3 length is 15 residues. V was cut by 3 bases and J by 4 bases, with 16 bases left in between. The germline CDR1 and CDR2 sequences are SGHRS and YFSETQ. The CDR3 DNA sequence: TGCGCCAGCAGCTCCGGGACAAGGATACGAGAGACCCAGTACTTC. Translating it yields CASSSGTRIRETQYF.

This clonotype turned up a few times. The V and J genes are TRBV5-1 and TRBJ2-5; D is possibly TRBD1 (6 bases). The V gene's germline CDR1 is SGHRS and CDR2 YFSETQ. This CDR3 spans 16 amino acids. The ends were cut back, 0 bases at V and 5 bases at J, with 17 bases in the middle. CDR3 sequence reads: CASSLVQGPMGETQYF. The CDR3 DNA reads as TGCGCCAGCAGCTTGGTACAGGGCCCTATGGGGGAGACCCAGTACTTC.

This rearrangement joins TRBV12-3 or TRBV12-4 to TRBJ2-7; D may be TRBD1 (5 bases). The CDR3 contains 15 residues. V was cut by 2 bases and J by 3 bases, with 14 bases left in between. The CDR3 DNA reads TGTGCCAGCAGTTTATCAAGGTCCAGGGTCTACGAGCAGTACTTC. It is translated as CASSLSRSRVYEQYF.

This clonotype was recorded at least ten times. The gene calls are TRBV12-3 or TRBV12-4 and TRBJ2-7, with D maybe TRBD1 (6 bases). The CDR3 length is 11 residues. V lost 4 bases, J lost 6 bases, and 7 bases lay in between. CDR3 in amino acids: CASSSRGEQYF. DNA for the CDR3: TGTGCCAGCAGTTCCAGGGGCGAGCAGTACTTC.

J is TRBJ2-1 and V is TRBV7-2; no reliable D call. The V end was cut by 1 base, the J end by 2 bases, with 12 bases between. Per germline, CDR1 SGHTA and CDR2 FQGNSA. The CDR3 has 16 residues. The CDR3 region has the DNA TGTGCCAGCAGCTTAGGAGGCAGTCCTCCCTACAATGAGCAGTTCTTC. Amino acids: CASSLGGSPPYNEQFF.

V usage is TRBV5-1 and J usage is TRBJ2-7, with 9 bases lining up with TRBD2. The CDR3 runs to 16 residues. Germline assignment: CDR1 SGHRS and CDR2 YFSETQ. The trim removed 3 bases at V and 2 bases at J, leaving 9 bases unmatched. The CDR3 protein is CASSWTLAGPPYEQYF. CDR3 DNA sequence: TGCGCCAGCAGCTGGACTCTAGCGGGACCCCCCTACGAGCAGTACTTC.

This clonotype has more than one count but fewer than ten. This chain links TRBV28 with TRBJ1-5; 7 nucleotides align to TRBD1. Germline V gene lookup returns CDR1 MDHEN and CDR2 SYDVKM. The CDR3 is 14 residues long. V dropped 5 bases and J dropped 6; count of bases not matched to a gene: 7. CDR3 sequence: CASSPDRVGQPQHF. The CDR3 nucleotides read TGTGCCAGCAGTCCTGACAGGGTCGGTCAGCCCCAGCATTTT.

The chain couples TRBV7-3 to TRBJ2-3; D is unclear. Germline CDR1 and CDR2: SGHTA and FQGTGA. CDR3 length: 14 residues. V was shortened by 3 bases and J by 2 bases, with 9 bases between the two germline ends. CDR3 sequence: CASSFHWSTDTQYF. Written as DNA, the CDR3 is TGTGCCAGCAGCTTTCACTGGTCCACAGATACGCAGTATTTT.

This clonotype occurred a few times. The chain joins TRBV7-2 to TRBJ1-1, with 8 bases that match TRBD1. This CDR3 comprises 15 residues. Germline V gene lookup returns CDR1 SGHTA and CDR2 FQGNSA. Germline trimming cut 1 base from V and 0 bases from J; bases unmatched to any gene: 1. The CDR3 sequence: CASSLGTGLNTEAFF. DNA of the CDR3: TGTGCCAGCAGCTTAGGGACAGGGTTGAACACTGAAGCTTTCTTT.

V usage is TRBV9 and J usage is TRBJ1-2; D is unclear. Trimming cost V 0 bases and J 2 bases, with 8 bases left between them. CDR1 and CDR2 (germline): SGDLS, YYNGEE. This CDR3 is built from 14 residues. DNA of the CDR3: TGTGCCAGCAGCGTAGGGCGGCAGAACTATGGCTACACCTTC. It is translated as CASSVGRQNYGYTF.

The chain carries TRBV28 and TRBJ2-2; 10 nucleotides agree with TRBD2. Losses at the gene ends were 7 bases for V and 0 bases for J; bases not matched to a gene: 2. The germline V gene encodes CDR1 MDHEN and CDR2 SYDVKM. The CDR3 loop spans 15 amino acids. The CDR3 DNA reads as TGTGCCAGCATAGCGGGAGGCACGAACACCGGGGAGCTGTTTTTT. Translating gives CASIAGGTNTGELFF.

Points on this clonotype: Possible read error: a much larger clone is one base away. V and J are TRBV10-3 and TRBJ1-6; D is unresolved. The CDR3 sequence is 12 residues long. The germline CDR1 and CDR2 sequences are ENHRY and SYGVKD. Written as DNA, the CDR3 is TGTGCCACCAGTGACGAGGGCTTGCCCCTCCACTTT. This translates into CATSDEGLPLHF.

There are many counts of this clonotype. This chain's CDR3 is CASRTDPFYEQYF. The CDR3 coding sequence is TGCGCCAGCAGAACGGACCCTTTCTACGAGCAGTACTTC. The chain couples TRBV5-1 to TRBJ2-7; D gene unclear. The CDR3 extends over 13 amino acids. Per the germline V gene, CDR1 is SGHRS and CDR2 is YFSETQ. Between the trimmed V and J ends, which lost 5 bases and 3 bases, there was a span of 12 bases.

The chain joins TRBV12-3 or TRBV12-4 to TRBJ2-3; D possibly corresponds to TRBD1 (6 bases). V lost 6 bases and J 2 bases, leaving 15 bases between the germline ends. The CDR3 spans 15 residues. The CDR3 DNA reads TGTGCCAGCAGGTCCTCCGGGACACCCACAGATACGCAGTATTTT. Protein product: CASRSSGTPTDTQYF.

Comment on this clonotype: At one end the junction does not follow the germline gene, possibly because of a read error. The rearrangement joins TRBV28 to TRBJ2-4; D is ambiguous. Germline loops: CDR1 MDHEN, CDR2 SYDVKM. This CDR3 is built from 15 residues. The CDR3 coding sequence is TGTGCCGGCAGTACCCAAGAGGTTGCCAAAAACATTCAGTACTTC. Residues: CAGSTQEVAKNIQYF.

This clonotype appeared many times. V and J are TRBV9 and TRBJ2-3; TRBD2 matches 12 bases. The trim removed 0 bases at V and 8 bases at J, leaving 7 bases unmatched. The germline gives CDR1 SGDLS, CDR2 YYNGEE. The CDR3 runs 16 residues. CDR3 bases: TGTGCCAGCAGCGTAGGAGGACTAGCGGGACTCGGTACGCAGTATTTT. Translated: CASSVGGLAGLGTQYF.

V and J are TRBV6-5 and TRBJ1-2; D is undetermined. With 8 bases removed from V and 8 bases from J, the gap between germline ends came to 12 bases. The CDR3 length is 11 residues. Germline V gene sequence: CDR1 MNHEY, CDR2 SVGAGI. The CDR3 nucleotides read TGTGCCAGCTATGCCAGAAGAGGCTACACCTTC. This sequence encodes CASYARRGYTF.

This clonotype was seen a few times. Mismatch with germline at one junction end may stem from a read error. The CDR3 DNA sequence: TGTACCAGCAGGTCGGAGGGGGGGACCCAGTACTTC. It is translated as CTSRSEGGTQYF. The chain carries TRBV12-3 or TRBV12-4 and TRBJ2-5, with D perhaps given as TRBD1 or TRBD2 (6 bases each). There are 12 residues in the CDR3.

The chain joins TRBV29-1 to TRBJ1-4, with 7 bases identical to TRBD1. The J segment lost 4 bases and the V segment lost 5 bases, leaving 4 bases of the junction unmatched. The germline V gene has CDR1 SQVTM and CDR2 ANQGSEA. The length of the CDR3 is 13 residues. The CDR3 spells CSVMGQLNEKLFF. The CDR3 DNA follows: TGCAGCGTTATGGGACAGCTTAATGAAAAACTGTTTTTT. Full variable domain (remainder filled in from reference TRBV29-1 and TRBJ1-4): SAVISQKPSRDICQRGTSLTIQCQVDSQVTMMFWYRQQPGQSLTLIATANQGSEATYESGFVIDKFPISRPNLTFSTLTVSNMSPEDSSIYLCSVMGQLNEKLFFGSGTQLSVL.

The J gene is TRBJ2-1, the V gene TRBV11-2; TRBD2 agrees at 8 bases. The V segment lost 2 bases and the J segment 0 bases; nucleotides outside the gene matches: 0. The CDR3 totals 15 residues. The germline gives CDR1 SGHAT, CDR2 FQNNGV. The CDR3 sequence: CASSLSGSSYNEQFF. The CDR3 DNA follows: TGTGCCAGCAGCTTAAGCGGGAGCTCCTACAATGAGCAGTTCTTC. Drawing the rest from reference TRBV11-2 and TRBJ2-1, the complete variable domain is EAGVAQSPRYKIIEKRQSVAFWCNPISGHATLYWYQQILGQGPKLLIQFQNNGVVDDSQLPKDRFSAERLKGVDSTLKIQPAKLEDSAVYLCASSLSGSSYNEQFFGPGTRLTVL.